Following are 23 T cell receptor beta chains from one sample sequenced in a study of vaccination and CD4 T cells after COVID-19. Sequence data for DNA of cultured CD4+ T cells were generated by the Oncomine TCR Beta short-read assay. TCRdb re-analysed the PCR reads in MiXCR, keeping a single row per CDR3 protein. Of under 20,000 distinct CDR3 sequences in the sample, 50% to 60% were seen once. Noted treatment: approximately 11-day PBMC culture with coronavirus spike peptide pools or control peptides (ViraFEST assay). Antigens of these TCRs are unknown. The sample was CD4+ T cells from blood, cultured in vitro, taken after SARS-CoV-2 vaccination. Receptors originate from a human donor who had recovered from COVID-19.

V and J are TRBV6-5 and TRBJ2-5; 7 bases align to TRBD1. Germline CDR1 is MNHEY and CDR2 is SVGAGI. The CDR3 is 14 amino acids. Trimming cost V 2 bases and J 5 bases; bases outside gene matches: 5. Written as DNA, the CDR3 is TGTGCCAGCAGTTACGTCAGGGGGTTGGAGACCCAGTACTTC. Its protein is CASSYVRGLETQYF.

This chain links TRBV5-4 with TRBJ1-2; 7 bases fit TRBD1. Trimming at V came to 0 bases and at J to 3 bases, leaving 8 bases not matched to a gene. This CDR3 is built from 16 residues. Germline CDR1 reads SGHNT; CDR2 reads YYREEE (reference sequence). The chain's CDR3 is CASSLATGTVYYGYTF. In nucleotides, the CDR3 is TGTGCCAGCAGCTTGGCCACCGGGACAGTTTACTATGGCTACACCTTC.

This clonotype was counted between two and nine times. J is TRBJ1-1 and V is TRBV7-8, with TRBD1 matching 9 bases. Germline V gives CDR1 SGHVS, CDR2 FQNEAQ. The trim removed 5 bases at V and 5 bases at J, leaving 6 bases unmatched. The CDR3 runs to 14 residues. CDR3 in DNA: TGTGCCAGCAGCCCGAGGGACAGGGATACTGAAGCTTTCTTT. As protein: CASSPRDRDTEAFF. The full variable domain, in which reference TRBV7-8 and TRBJ1-1 provide the parts outside the CDR3, is GAGVSQSPRYKVAKRGQDVALRCDPISGHVSLFWYQQALGQGPEFLTYFQNEAQLDKSGLPSDRFFAERPEGSVSTLKIQRTQQEDSAVYLCASSPRDRDTEAFFGQGTRLTVV.

CDR3 coding DNA: TGTGCCAGCAGCTTAGGGACGGACCCCTACGAGCAGTACTTC. It codes for CASSLGTDPYEQYF. The rearrangement links TRBV5-4 to TRBJ2-7; either TRBD1 or TRBD2 may fit D (5 bases each). Germline V gives CDR1 SGHNT, CDR2 YYREEE (reference sequence). The CDR3 loop spans 14 amino acids. With 2 bases removed from V and 2 bases from J, the gap between germline ends came to 11 bases. The full variable domain, its missing parts supplied by reference TRBV5-4 and TRBJ2-7, is ETGVTQSPTHLIKTRGQQVTLRCSSQSGHNTVSWYQQALGQGPQFIFQYYREEENGRGNFPPRFSGLQFPNYSSELNVNALELDDSALYLCASSLGTDPYEQYFGPGTRLTVT.

The table lists this clonotype with a few counts. The CDR3 DNA sequence: TGTGCCAGCAGCTTTGGGGAGGTTAGCAATCAGCCCCAGCATTTT. It is translated as CASSFGEVSNQPQHF. The chain carries TRBV7-2 and TRBJ1-5; D gene uncertain. In germline, CDR1 is SGHTA, CDR2 FQGNSA. The CDR3 length is 15 residues. V lost 3 bases and J lost 0, with 9 bases in between.

The gene calls are TRBV2 and TRBJ1-2; D perhaps matches TRBD1 (6 bases). Per germline, CDR1 SNHLY and CDR2 FYNNEI. V lost 6 bases and J 0 bases, leaving 11 bases between the germline ends. CDR3 size: 14 residues. In DNA form, the CDR3 reads TGTGCCAGCAGCAGACAGGTATCTAACTATGGCTACACCTTC. Protein sequence: CASSRQVSNYGYTF.

The chain employs TRBV6-1 and TRBJ1-4; tentatively, D is TRBD1 (5 bases). CDR3 length equals 14 residues. CDR1 is MNHNS and CDR2 is SASEGT in the germline V gene. V gave up 5 bases and J gave up 3 bases, with 10 bases separating them. In DNA form, the CDR3 reads TGTGCCAGCAGTCCCGGGGCCTCTAATGAAAAACTGTTTTTT. Translating gives CASSPGASNEKLFF.

The rearrangement links TRBV7-3 to TRBJ1-1; tentative D call: TRBD1 (5 bases). The V and J ends lost 5 bases and 4 bases respectively, with 11 bases between them. The germline CDR1 and CDR2 sequences are SGHTA and FQGTGA. CDR3 length: 13 amino acids. CDR3 DNA sequence: TGTGCCAGCAGCGGAGGGGTGGGCACTGAAGCTTTCTTT. Protein product: CASSGGVGTEAFF.

This rearrangement joins TRBV5-4 to TRBJ2-5; 14 bases fit TRBD2. The V gene end was trimmed by 3 bases and the J gene end by 3 bases; junction bases not matched to a gene: 1. Germline-derived CDR1 and CDR2 are SGHNT and YYREEE (reference sequence). This CDR3 region has 15 residues. The CDR3 sequence: CASSWGLAGEETQYF. The CDR3 DNA follows: TGTGCCAGCAGCTGGGGACTAGCGGGGGAAGAGACCCAGTACTTC.

This clonotype has a single count. A read error is likely, as this CDR3 ends without the conserved phenylalanine or tryptophan. The V gene is TRBV27, the J gene TRBJ2-1; 11 bases map to TRBD1. Germline loops: CDR1 MNHEY, CDR2 SMNVEV (reference sequence). The CDR3 extends over 14 amino acids. V lost 6 bases to trimming and J lost 6 bases; unmatched junction nucleotides: 4. This CDR3 reads CASRGQGGSNEQFS. The CDR3 bases are TGTGCCAGCAGGGGACAGGGGGGCTCCAATGAGCAGTTCTCC.

This clonotype was found a few times. The chain couples TRBV5-1 to TRBJ2-5; 8 bases fit TRBD2. CDR1 SGHRS and CDR2 YFSETQ come from the germline V gene. V was clipped by 0 bases and J by 5 bases; unmatched bases: 6. The CDR3 is 15 residues long. CDR3 coding DNA: TGCGCCAGCAGCTTGGACGGGAGGGCCGGGGAGACCCAGTACTTC. The encoded protein is CASSLDGRAGETQYF.

The chain recombines TRBV20-1 with TRBJ2-5, with 8 bases matching TRBD2. The CDR3 is made up of 14 amino acids. CDR1 is DFQATT and CDR2 is SNEGSKA in the germline V gene (reference sequence). J lost 4 bases, V lost 0 bases, and 4 bases had no gene match. CDR3 DNA: TGCAGTGCTAGAGACGGACTAGCTAGAGAGACCCAGTACTTC. Translated: CSARDGLARETQYF.

This clonotype has only one observation. The V call is TRBV6-1, the J call TRBJ2-7; D may be TRBD1 (6 bases). Germline CDR1 is MNHNS and CDR2 is SASEGT. V was cut by 4 bases and J by 2 bases, with 9 bases left in between. This CDR3 spans 13 amino acids. The CDR3 spells CASSGTATYEQYF. The CDR3 region has the DNA TGTGCCAGCAGTGGGACAGCTACCTACGAGCAGTACTTC.

The V and J genes are TRBV20-1 and TRBJ1-1; no definite D call. Germline CDR1 reads DFQATT; CDR2 reads SNEGSKA (reference sequence). The V end lost 5 bases, the J end lost 1 base, and 11 bases lay between the germline ends. CDR3 length equals 13 residues. The CDR3 DNA reads TGCAGTGCTGAAGAAGACGGGAACACTGAAGCTTTCTTT. This codes for CSAEEDGNTEAFF.

The CDR3 loop reads CASSRDHRDEQFF. In DNA form, the CDR3 reads TGTGCCAGCAGCCGTGACCACCGCGATGAGCAGTTCTTC. The gene calls are TRBV7-2 and TRBJ2-1; D is ambiguous. CDR1 is SGHTA, CDR2 FQGNSA, per germline. This CDR3 is 13 amino acids long. Trimming stripped 5 bases from V and 8 bases from J, with 13 bases between.

The chain is built from TRBV7-9 and TRBJ1-4, with D unresolved. Germline V lookup: CDR1 SEHNR, CDR2 FQNEAQ (reference sequence). The V and J ends lost 0 bases and 0 bases respectively, with 5 bases between them. This CDR3 is built from 15 residues. CDR3 in amino acids: CASSLAAATNEKLFF. The CDR3 DNA reads as TGTGCCAGCAGCTTAGCGGCAGCAACTAATGAAAAACTGTTTTTT.

The chain employs TRBV5-1 and TRBJ2-3; 11 bases map to TRBD2. Looked up from germline, CDR1 is SGHRS and CDR2 is YFSETQ. V dropped 1 base and J dropped 3; count of bases not matched to a gene: 1. The CDR3 loop spans 15 amino acids. For the CDR3, the DNA is TGCGCCAGCAGCTTGCCTAGCGGGAGGACAGATACGCAGTATTTT. Its translation: CASSLPSGRTDTQYF.

The gene calls are TRBV2 and TRBJ1-5, with 8 bases fitting TRBD1. Germline loops: CDR1 SNHLY, CDR2 FYNNEI. This CDR3 has 14 amino acids. The ends lost 5 bases at V and 7 bases at J; junction bases unmatched: 7. CDR3 sequence: CASSYDRGGQPQHF. The CDR3 coding sequence is TGTGCCAGCAGTTATGACAGGGGCGGCCAGCCCCAGCATTTT.

CDR3 DNA sequence: TGTGCCACCAGCACTTTAGCGACAGGTGCTAATGAAAAACTGTTTTTT. Translation: CATSTLATGANEKLFF. This chain connects TRBV15 to TRBJ1-4; perhaps TRBD1 as D (6 bases). Germline-derived CDR1 and CDR2 are LNHNV and YYDKDF (reference sequence). V was trimmed by 4 bases and J by 3 bases, leaving 15 bases between them. This CDR3 has 16 amino acids.

The chain couples TRBV6-2 or TRBV6-3 to TRBJ1-2, with D tentatively TRBD1 (6 bases). Trimming shortened V by 4 bases and J by 6 bases, and 15 bases separated the two germline ends. Per the germline V gene, CDR1 is MNHEY and CDR2 is SVGEGT. This CDR3 is 14 amino acids long. The CDR3 is CASSLRPGADGYTF. CDR3 sequence (DNA): TGTGCCAGCAGTTTACGTCCGGGGGCTGATGGCTACACCTTC.

V is TRBV7-9 and J is TRBJ2-7, with D perhaps matching TRBD1 (6 bases). V was trimmed by 3 bases and J by 3 bases, leaving 12 bases between them. The CDR3 has 14 residues. CDR1 and CDR2 from the germline V gene are SEHNR and FQNEAQ (reference sequence). Written as DNA, the CDR3 is TGTGCCAGCAGCTTGAGGTCCAGGGGCTACGAGCAGTACTTC. This sequence encodes CASSLRSRGYEQYF.

V usage is TRBV28 and J usage is TRBJ1-6, with TRBD1 matching over 9 bases. CDR1 MDHEN and CDR2 SYDVKM come from the germline V gene. This CDR3 has 15 amino acids. Losses at the gene ends were 5 bases for V and 9 bases for J; bases not matched to a gene: 8. The CDR3 loop reads CASSPRTGVGSPLHF. The DNA for the CDR3 is TGTGCCAGCAGTCCCAGGACAGGGGTGGGTTCACCCCTCCACTTT.

The CDR3 DNA is TGTGCCAGCAGCTTAGTCTCAGGGCGATTCCACGAGCAGTACTTC. The encoded protein is CASSLVSGRFHEQYF. The chain links TRBV7-6 to TRBJ2-7; the D gene is possibly TRBD1 (5 bases). V lost 1 base, J lost 5 bases, and 15 bases lay in between. The germline gives CDR1 SGHVS, CDR2 FNYEAQ. This CDR3 is 15 amino acids long. The full variable domain, completed using reference TRBV7-6 and TRBJ2-7, is GAGVSQSPRYKVTKRGQDVALRCDPISGHVSLYWYRQALGQGPEFLTYFNYEAQQDKSGLPNDRFSAERPEGSISTLTIQRTEQRDSAMYRCASSLVSGRFHEQYFGPGTRLTVT.